The 7 T cell receptor beta chains presented below share a single source sample, sequenced in a study of shared clonotypes between healthy human individuals. Clones were read by immunoSEQ multiplex PCR, and TCRdb kept only the in-frame ones, dropping some. In the table there are about 2.1 million clones, roughly 91% of which are singletons. Positive CCR7 selection of CD45RO-negative cells yielded the naive CD8 cells, and terminally differentiated effector memory CD45RA+ cells were excluded. The specimen was naive CD8+ T cells from PBMCs. These TCRs come from a man aged 18 to 30 in good health. Some clones in this sample may be carry-over from other donors' samples.

This clone was seen once. The V gene is TRBV7-3, the J gene TRBJ2-2; D might be TRBD1 (7 bases). Trimming removed 4 bases at V and 3 bases at J, with 18 bases between. This CDR3 region has 17 residues. Germline CDR1 is SGHTA and CDR2 is FQGTGA. This CDR3 reads CASSSIGGGQYTGELFF. As DNA, the CDR3 is TGTGCCAGCAGCTCAATCGGAGGGGGACAGTACACCGGGGAGCTGTTTTTT.

The rearrangement links TRBV6-5 to TRBJ2-7, with 7 bases that match TRBD2. The V gene's germline CDR1 is MNHEY and CDR2 SVGAGI. This CDR3 is built from 15 residues. V shed 2 bases and J 3 bases; nucleotides not matched to a gene: 7. The CDR3 sequence is CASSYSGIGNYEQYF. Here the CDR3 DNA reads TGTGCCAGCAGTTACAGCGGGATCGGCAACTACGAGCAGTACTTC.

The rearrangement links TRBV7-9 to TRBJ1-2; D gene unclear. The V end was cut by 5 bases, the J end by 10 bases, with 17 bases between. This CDR3 region has 13 residues. The germline V gene has CDR1 SEHNR and CDR2 FQNEAQ (reference sequence). In DNA, the CDR3 is TGTGCCAGCAGCCCACATGGGCCTCTTTTCTACACCTTC. It encodes CASSPHGPLFYTF.

V is TRBV13 and J is TRBJ2-5; 11 bases line up with TRBD1. The ends lost 3 bases at V and 4 bases at J; junction bases unmatched: 7. The CDR3 length is 16 residues. From germline, CDR1 is PRHDT and CDR2 FYEKMQ (reference sequence). CDR3 region: CASSFEGQGARETQYF. CDR3 nucleotide sequence: TGTGCCAGCAGCTTTGAAGGACAGGGGGCCAGAGAGACCCAGTACTTC.

This clone was recorded only once. CDR3 DNA: TGTGCCAGCAGTCAAGACAGGTCCAGTGGCTACACCTTC. Amino acid sequence: CASSQDRSSGYTF. V and J are TRBV28 and TRBJ1-2; tentatively, D is TRBD1 (6 bases). The V gene's germline CDR1 is MDHEN and CDR2 SYDVKM. The V end lost 5 bases, the J end lost 7 bases, and 14 bases lay between the germline ends. This CDR3 comprises 13 residues.

This clone was seen only once. The chain employs TRBV4-2 and TRBJ2-7; no definite D call. Between the trimmed V and J ends, which lost 0 bases and 0 bases, there was a span of 15 bases. This CDR3 spans 17 amino acids. Germline CDR1 and CDR2: LGHNA and YNFKEQ. This chain's CDR3 is CASSQDSRVANSYEQYF. CDR3 sequence (DNA): TGTGCCAGCAGCCAAGACTCCCGGGTGGCGAACTCCTACGAGCAGTACTTC.

J is TRBJ1-2 and V is TRBV4-3, with 8 nucleotides matching TRBD1. This CDR3 comprises 15 residues. V was clipped by 0 bases and J by 8 bases; unmatched bases: 8. Germline V CDR1 and CDR2: LGHNA, YSLEER. This chain's CDR3 is CASSQDRGRGRGYTF. DNA for the CDR3: TGCGCCAGCAGCCAAGATCGGGGCAGGGGGCGAGGCTACACCTTC.